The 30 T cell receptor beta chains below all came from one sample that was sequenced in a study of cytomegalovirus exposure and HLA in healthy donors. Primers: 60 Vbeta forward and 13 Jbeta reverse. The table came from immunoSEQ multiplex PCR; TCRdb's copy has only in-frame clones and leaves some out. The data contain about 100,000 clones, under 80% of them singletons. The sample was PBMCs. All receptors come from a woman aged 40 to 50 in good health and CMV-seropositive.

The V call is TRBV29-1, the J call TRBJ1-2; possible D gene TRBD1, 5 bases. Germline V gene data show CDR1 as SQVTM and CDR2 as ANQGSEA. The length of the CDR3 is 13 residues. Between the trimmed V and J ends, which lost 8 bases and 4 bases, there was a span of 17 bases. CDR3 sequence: CSSRGQGLYGYTF. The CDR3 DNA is TGCAGCTCAAGGGGCCAGGGCCTCTATGGCTACACCTTC.

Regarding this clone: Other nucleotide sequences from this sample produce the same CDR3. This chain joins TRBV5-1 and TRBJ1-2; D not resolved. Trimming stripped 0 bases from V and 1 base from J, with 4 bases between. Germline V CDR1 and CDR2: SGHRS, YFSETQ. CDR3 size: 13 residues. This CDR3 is CASSLDSNYGYTF. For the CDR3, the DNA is TGCGCCAGCAGCTTGGACAGTAACTATGGCTACACCTTC.

DNA of the CDR3: TGTGCCAGCAGCTCAGGGGGACAGGACTCCTACAATGAGCAGTTCTTC. Protein product: CASSSGGQDSYNEQFF. The chain employs TRBV5-4 and TRBJ2-1; 8 bases align to TRBD1. V was clipped by 3 bases and J by 0 bases; unmatched bases: 5. Germline CDR1 and CDR2: SGHNT and YYREEE (reference sequence). This CDR3 region has 16 residues. Full variable domain (missing parts from reference TRBV5-4 and TRBJ2-1): ETGVTQSPTHLIKTRGQQVTLRCSSQSGHNTVSWYQQALGQGPQFIFQYYREEENGRGNFPPRFSGLQFPNYSSELNVNALELDDSALYLCASSSGGQDSYNEQFFGPGTRLTVL.

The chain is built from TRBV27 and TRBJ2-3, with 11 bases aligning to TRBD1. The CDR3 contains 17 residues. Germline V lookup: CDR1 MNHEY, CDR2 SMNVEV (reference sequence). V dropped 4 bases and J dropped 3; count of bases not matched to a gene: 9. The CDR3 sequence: CASSSRRTGGATDTQYF. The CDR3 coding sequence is TGTGCCAGCAGTTCCCGACGGACAGGGGGCGCGACAGATACGCAGTATTTT.

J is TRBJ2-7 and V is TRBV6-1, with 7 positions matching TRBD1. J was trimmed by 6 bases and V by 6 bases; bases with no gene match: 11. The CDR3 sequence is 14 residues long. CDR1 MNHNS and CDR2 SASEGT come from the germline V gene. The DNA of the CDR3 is TGTGCCAGCAGAACCCAGGCGACAGGGACCGAGCAGTACTTC. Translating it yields CASRTQATGTEQYF.

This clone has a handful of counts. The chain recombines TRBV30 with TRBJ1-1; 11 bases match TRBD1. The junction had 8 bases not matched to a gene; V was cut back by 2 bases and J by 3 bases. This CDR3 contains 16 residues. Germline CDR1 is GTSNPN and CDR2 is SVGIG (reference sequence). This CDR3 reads CAWSMTGTGGHTEAFF. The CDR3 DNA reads TGTGCCTGGAGTATGACCGGGACAGGGGGACACACTGAAGCTTTCTTT.

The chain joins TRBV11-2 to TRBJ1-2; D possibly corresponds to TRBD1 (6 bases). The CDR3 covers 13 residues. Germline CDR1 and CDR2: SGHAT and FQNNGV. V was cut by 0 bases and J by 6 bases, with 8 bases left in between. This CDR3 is CASSLDRGHGYTF. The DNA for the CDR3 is TGTGCCAGCAGCTTAGACAGGGGCCATGGCTACACCTTC.

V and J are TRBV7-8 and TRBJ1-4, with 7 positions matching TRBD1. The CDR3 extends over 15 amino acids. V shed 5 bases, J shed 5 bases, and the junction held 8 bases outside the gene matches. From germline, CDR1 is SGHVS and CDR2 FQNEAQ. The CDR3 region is CASSPTGTENEKLFF. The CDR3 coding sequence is TGTGCCAGCAGCCCAACCGGGACAGAGAATGAAAAACTGTTTTTT.

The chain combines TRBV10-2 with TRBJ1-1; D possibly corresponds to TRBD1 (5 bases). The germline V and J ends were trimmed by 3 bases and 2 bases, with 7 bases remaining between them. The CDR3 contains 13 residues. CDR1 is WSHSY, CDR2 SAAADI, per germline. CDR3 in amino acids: CASSDGTNTEAFF. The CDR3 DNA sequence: TGCGCCAGCAGTGATGGGACTAACACTGAAGCTTTCTTT.

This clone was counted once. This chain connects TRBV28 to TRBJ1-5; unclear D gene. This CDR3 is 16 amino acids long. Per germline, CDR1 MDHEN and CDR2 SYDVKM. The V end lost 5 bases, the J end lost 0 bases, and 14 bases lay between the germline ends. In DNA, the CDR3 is TGTGCCAGCAGTCCCCCCGGGAGTTATAGCAATCAGCCCCAGCATTTT. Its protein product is CASSPPGSYSNQPQHF.

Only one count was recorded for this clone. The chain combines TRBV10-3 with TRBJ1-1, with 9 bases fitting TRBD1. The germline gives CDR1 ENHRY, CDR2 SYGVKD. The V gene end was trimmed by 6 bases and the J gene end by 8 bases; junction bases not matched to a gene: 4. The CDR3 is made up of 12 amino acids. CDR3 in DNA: TGTGCCATCAGACAGGGGGCTGGGGAAGCTTTCTTT. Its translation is CAIRQGAGEAFF.

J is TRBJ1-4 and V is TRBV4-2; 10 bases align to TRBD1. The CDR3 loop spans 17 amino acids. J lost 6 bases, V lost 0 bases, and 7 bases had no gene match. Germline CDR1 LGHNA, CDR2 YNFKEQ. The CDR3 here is CASSQEVSGTGDEKLFF. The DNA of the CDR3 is TGTGCCAGCAGCCAAGAGGTCTCGGGGACAGGGGATGAAAAACTGTTTTTT.

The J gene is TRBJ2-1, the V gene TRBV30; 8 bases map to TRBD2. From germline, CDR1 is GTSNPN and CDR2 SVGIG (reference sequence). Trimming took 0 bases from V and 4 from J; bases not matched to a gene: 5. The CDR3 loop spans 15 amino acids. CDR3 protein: CAWSVGSGGYNEQFF. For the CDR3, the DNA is TGTGCCTGGAGTGTAGGAAGCGGGGGTTACAATGAGCAGTTCTTC. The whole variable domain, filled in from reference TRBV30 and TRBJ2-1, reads SQTIHQWPATLVQPVGSPLSLECTVEGTSNPNLYWYRQAAGRGLQLLFYSVGIGQISSEVPQNLSASRPQDRQFILSSKKLLLSDSGFYLCAWSVGSGGYNEQFFGPGTRLTVL.

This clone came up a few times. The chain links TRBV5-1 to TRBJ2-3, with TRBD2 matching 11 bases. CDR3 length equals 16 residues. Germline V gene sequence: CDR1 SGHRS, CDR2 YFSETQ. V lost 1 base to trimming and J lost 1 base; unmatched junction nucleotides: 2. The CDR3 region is CASSLTSGGGTDTQYF. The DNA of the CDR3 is TGCGCCAGCAGCTTGACTAGCGGGGGCGGCACAGATACGCAGTATTTT.

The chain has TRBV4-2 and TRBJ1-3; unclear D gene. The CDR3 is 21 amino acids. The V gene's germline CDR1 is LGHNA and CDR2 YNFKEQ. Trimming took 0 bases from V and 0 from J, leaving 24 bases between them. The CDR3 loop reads CASSQEMQANIYMTSGNTIYF. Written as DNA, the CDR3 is TGTGCCAGCAGCCAAGAAATGCAGGCGAATATCTACATGACCTCTGGAAACACCATATATTTT.

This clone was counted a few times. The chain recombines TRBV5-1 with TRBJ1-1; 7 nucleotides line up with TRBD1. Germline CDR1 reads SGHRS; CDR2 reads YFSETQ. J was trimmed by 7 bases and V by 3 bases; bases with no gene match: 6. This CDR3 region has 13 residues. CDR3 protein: CASSSRDSLEAFF. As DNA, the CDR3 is TGCGCCAGCAGCTCTCGGGACAGCCTTGAAGCTTTCTTT.

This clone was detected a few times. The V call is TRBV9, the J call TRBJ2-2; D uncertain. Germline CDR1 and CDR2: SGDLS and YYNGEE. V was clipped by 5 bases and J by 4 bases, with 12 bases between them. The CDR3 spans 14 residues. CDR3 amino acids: CASSFRASTGELFF. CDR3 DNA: TGTGCCAGCAGTTTCCGCGCTTCCACCGGGGAGCTGTTTTTT.

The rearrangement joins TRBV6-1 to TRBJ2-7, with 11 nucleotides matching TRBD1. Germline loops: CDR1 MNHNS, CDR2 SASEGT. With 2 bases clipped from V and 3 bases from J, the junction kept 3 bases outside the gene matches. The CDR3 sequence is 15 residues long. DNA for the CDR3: TGTGCCAGCAGTGAACGGACAGGGGGCGGCTACGAGCAGTACTTC. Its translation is CASSERTGGGYEQYF.

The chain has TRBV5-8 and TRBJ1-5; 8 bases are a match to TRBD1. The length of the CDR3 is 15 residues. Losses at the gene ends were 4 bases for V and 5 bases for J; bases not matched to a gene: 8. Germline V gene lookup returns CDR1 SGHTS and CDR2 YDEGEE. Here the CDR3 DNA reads TGTGCCAGCAGCCCCCTAACAGGGGGTGATCAGCCCCAGCATTTT. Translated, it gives CASSPLTGGDQPQHF. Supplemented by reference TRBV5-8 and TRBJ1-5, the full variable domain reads EAGVTQSPTHLIKTRGQQATLRCSPISGHTSVYWYQQALGLGLQFLLWYDEGEERNRGNFPPRFSGRQFPNYSSELNVNALELEDSALYLCASSPLTGGDQPQHFGDGTRLSIL.

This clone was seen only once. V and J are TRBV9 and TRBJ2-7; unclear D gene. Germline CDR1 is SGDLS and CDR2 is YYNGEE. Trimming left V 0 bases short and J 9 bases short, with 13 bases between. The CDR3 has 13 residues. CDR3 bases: TGTGCCAGCAGCGTAGATGGCCTCACAAGGCAGTACTTC. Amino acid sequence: CASSVDGLTRQYF.

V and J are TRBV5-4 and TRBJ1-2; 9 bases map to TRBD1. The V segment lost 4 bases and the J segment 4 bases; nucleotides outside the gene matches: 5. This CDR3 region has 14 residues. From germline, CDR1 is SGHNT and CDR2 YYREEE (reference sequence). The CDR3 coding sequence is TGTGCCAGCAGCCCAGGGACAGGGTCCTATGGCTACACCTTC. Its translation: CASSPGTGSYGYTF.

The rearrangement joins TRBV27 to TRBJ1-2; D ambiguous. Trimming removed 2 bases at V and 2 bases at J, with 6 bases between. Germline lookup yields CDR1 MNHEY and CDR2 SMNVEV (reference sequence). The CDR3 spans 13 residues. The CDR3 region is CASSLAENYGYTF. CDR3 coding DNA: TGTGCCAGCAGTTTAGCGGAGAACTATGGCTACACCTTC.

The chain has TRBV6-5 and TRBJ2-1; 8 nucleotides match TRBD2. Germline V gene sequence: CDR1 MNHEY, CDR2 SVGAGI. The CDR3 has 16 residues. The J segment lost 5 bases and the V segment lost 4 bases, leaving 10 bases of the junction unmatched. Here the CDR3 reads CASSSTTSGADNEQFF. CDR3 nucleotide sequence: TGTGCCAGCAGTTCCACAACTAGCGGCGCCGACAATGAGCAGTTCTTC.

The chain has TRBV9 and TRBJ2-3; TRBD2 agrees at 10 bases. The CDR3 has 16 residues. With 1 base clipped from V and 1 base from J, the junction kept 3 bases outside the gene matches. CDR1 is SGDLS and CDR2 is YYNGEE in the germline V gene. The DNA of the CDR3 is TGTGCCAGCAGCGTAAGGCTAGCGGGGGGCACAGATACGCAGTATTTT. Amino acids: CASSVRLAGGTDTQYF.

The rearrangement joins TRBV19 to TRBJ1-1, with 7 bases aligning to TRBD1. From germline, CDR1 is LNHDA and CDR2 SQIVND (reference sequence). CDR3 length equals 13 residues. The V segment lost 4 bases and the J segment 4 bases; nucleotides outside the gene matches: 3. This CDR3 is CASSRGTVTEAFF. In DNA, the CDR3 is TGTGCCAGTAGTAGGGGGACAGTCACTGAAGCTTTCTTT.

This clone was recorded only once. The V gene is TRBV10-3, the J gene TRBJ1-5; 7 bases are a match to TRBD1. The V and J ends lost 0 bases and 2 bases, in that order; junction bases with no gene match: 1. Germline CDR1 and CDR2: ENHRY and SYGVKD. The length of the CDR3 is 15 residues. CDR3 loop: CAISESGQGNQPQHF. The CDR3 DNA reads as TGTGCCATCAGTGAGTCAGGACAGGGCAATCAGCCCCAGCATTTT.

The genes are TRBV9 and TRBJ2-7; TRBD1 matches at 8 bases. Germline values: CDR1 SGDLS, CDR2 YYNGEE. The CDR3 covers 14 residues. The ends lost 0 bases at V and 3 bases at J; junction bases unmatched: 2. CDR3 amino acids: CASSVGGQDYEQYF. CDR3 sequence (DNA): TGTGCCAGCAGCGTAGGGGGACAGGACTACGAGCAGTACTTC.

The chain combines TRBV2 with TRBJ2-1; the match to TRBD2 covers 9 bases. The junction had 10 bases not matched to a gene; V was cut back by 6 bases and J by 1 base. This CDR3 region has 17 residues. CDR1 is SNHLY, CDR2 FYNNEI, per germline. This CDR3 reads CASRRTSARGSYNEQFF. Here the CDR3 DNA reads TGTGCCAGCAGACGGACTAGCGCCCGGGGGTCCTACAATGAGCAGTTCTTC. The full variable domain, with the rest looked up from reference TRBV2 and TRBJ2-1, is EPEVTQTPSHQVTQMGQEVILRCVPISNHLYFYWYRQILGQKVEFLVSFYNNEISEKSEIFDDQFSVERPDGSNFTLKIRSTKLEDSAMYFCASRRTSARGSYNEQFFGPGTRLTVL.

Here the CDR3 DNA reads TGTGCCAGCAGCTTCGAAAGAGCCCGGGGGGCTCATAATTCACCCCTCCACTTT. It encodes CASSFERARGAHNSPLHF. J is TRBJ1-6 and V is TRBV5-4; D is perhaps TRBD1 (6 bases). Germline V gene data show CDR1 as SGHNT and CDR2 as YYREEE (reference sequence). The CDR3 covers 18 residues. The V end lost 2 bases, the J end lost 5 bases, and 20 bases lay between the germline ends.

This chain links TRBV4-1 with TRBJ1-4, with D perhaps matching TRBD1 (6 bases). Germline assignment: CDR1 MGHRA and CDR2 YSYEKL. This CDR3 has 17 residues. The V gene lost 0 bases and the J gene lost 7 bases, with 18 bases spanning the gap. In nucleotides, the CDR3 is TGCGCCAGCAGCCAAGATTTGAGGGCAGGGGTTCCTGAAAAACTGTTTTTT. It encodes CASSQDLRAGVPEKLFF.